This T cell receptor beta chain derives from a study of blood T cell repertoires in COVID-19. Overall study context: From the United States, Italy and Spain came samples of acute and convalescent COVID-19. Nucleic acid was either cDNA or gDNA, and it came from T cells, B-cell-depleted T cells, or PBMCs.

The CDR3 is 13 residues long. Trimming took 5 bases from V and 6 from J; bases not matched to a gene: 2. Patients at the Seattle site were enrolled during active infection and followed longitudinally. In the original workflow: Cell counts per sample came from amplifying reference gene primers. Clones were sequenced by immunoSEQ multiplex PCR, and TCRdb holds only the in-frame ones, with some missing. That table is the source of V, J and clone size, and D and trimming were worked out from the DNA. The table lists about 160,000 clones, around 84% of them singletons, with 7.5% to 8.5% in the top ten. This clonotype was obtained from a woman aged 55-75 years with COVID-19, enrolled during active disease. The V gene is TRBV12-3 or TRBV12-4, the J gene TRBJ2-1, with TRBD2 matching 9 bases. Sequences were obtained from peripheral blood. Written as DNA, the CDR3 is TGTGCCAGCAGTCTACTAGCGGGCAATGAGCAGTTCTTC. It is translated as CASSLLAGNEQFF.